The 16 T cell receptor beta chains listed next were all sequenced from one sample in a study of blood T cells in healthy people across ages. A J-beta primer mix and a sample-barcoded 5' primer were used in a second PCR of about 7 to 12 cycles. Each CDR3 protein is one row after TCRdb ran MiXCR on the 5' RACE reads. The table lists 650,000 to 1,000,000 distinct CDR3 sequences, about 45% of them singletons. The sequenced sample consisted of blood. The receptors were gathered from a man at least 80 years old in good health.

This clonotype has just a few counts. The rearrangement links TRBV7-2 to TRBJ1-4, with TRBD1 identical over 7 bases. The CDR3 spans 14 residues. CDR1 is SGHTA and CDR2 is FQGNSA in the germline V gene. V gave up 5 bases and J gave up 13 bases; unmatched junction bases: 13. The CDR3 DNA is TGTGCCAGCAGCGCCGGGACAGCCTTTCAGGCACTGTTTTTT. Its protein is CASSAGTAFQALFF. Based on the CDR3 plus reference TRBV7-2 and TRBJ1-4, the full variable domain is GAGVSQSPSNKVTEKGKDVELRCDPISGHTALYWYRQSLGQGLEFLIYFQGNSAPDKSGLPSDRFSAERTGGSVSTLTIQRTQQEDSAVYLCASSAGTAFQALFFGSGTQLSVL.

CDR3 amino acids: CASSLGLRGQETQYF. CDR3 in DNA: TGTGCCAGCAGTTTGGGCTTACGGGGGCAAGAGACCCAGTACTTC. The chain couples TRBV28 to TRBJ2-5; D is possibly TRBD2 (6 bases). The CDR3 spans 15 residues. The germline V and J ends were trimmed by 3 bases and 2 bases, with 13 bases remaining between them. The germline V gene encodes CDR1 MDHEN and CDR2 SYDVKM.

The sample holds a few counts of this clonotype. The chain uses TRBV5-1 and TRBJ2-1; TRBD2 matches at 13 bases. Germline values: CDR1 SGHRS, CDR2 YFSETQ. Germline trimming cut 4 bases from V and 7 bases from J; bases unmatched to any gene: 8. The CDR3 covers 16 residues. The CDR3 loop reads CASSRTGTSGINEQFF. CDR3 sequence (DNA): TGCGCCAGCAGCCGCACCGGGACTAGCGGGATAAATGAGCAGTTCTTC.

This chain connects TRBV20-1 to TRBJ2-5; weak D call: TRBD2 (5 bases). Germline V gene lookup returns CDR1 DFQATT and CDR2 SNEGSKA (reference sequence). V dropped 5 bases and J dropped 4 bases, with 14 bases sitting between them. There are 13 residues in the CDR3. In DNA form, the CDR3 reads TGCAGTGCTCCCGGGGTCGACCGAGAGACCCAGTACTTC. Residues: CSAPGVDRETQYF.

This chain links TRBV5-1 with TRBJ1-1; weak D call: TRBD1 (5 bases). The length of the CDR3 is 12 residues. Trimming took off 3 bases at V and 6 bases at J, with 9 bases between the two ends. Germline V gene sequence: CDR1 SGHRS, CDR2 YFSETQ. The CDR3 DNA sequence: TGCGCCAGCAGCTGGCAGGGTTCTGAAGCTTTCTTT. It is translated as CASSWQGSEAFF.

This clonotype was seen a handful of times. The V call is TRBV3-1, the J call TRBJ2-1; possibly TRBD2 for D (5 bases). Between the trimmed V and J ends, which lost 0 bases and 8 bases, there was a span of 14 bases. The CDR3 sequence is 15 residues long. CDR1 and CDR2 (germline): LGHDT, YNNKEL (reference sequence). The CDR3 protein is CASSQDRGSTDEQFF. CDR3 bases: TGTGCCAGCAGCCAAGATCGAGGGTCTACCGATGAGCAGTTCTTC.

The gene calls are TRBV9 and TRBJ2-5; tentative D call: TRBD1 (6 bases). V shed 2 bases and J shed 7 bases, with 15 bases lying between them. The CDR3 is 14 residues long. In germline, CDR1 is SGDLS, CDR2 YYNGEE. The CDR3 spells CASSVGTPSGTQYF. In DNA form, the CDR3 reads TGTGCCAGCAGCGTGGGGACACCCTCGGGGACCCAGTACTTC.

The CDR3 spells CASSLSPGDRGETQYF. The CDR3 DNA reads TGTGCCAGCAGCTTATCCCCAGGGGACAGGGGTGAGACCCAGTACTTC. This sequence joins TRBV7-6 and TRBJ2-5; 10 bases fit TRBD1. Germline V gene lookup returns CDR1 SGHVS and CDR2 FNYEAQ. There are 16 residues in the CDR3. V dropped 2 bases and J dropped 5; count of bases not matched to a gene: 8.

This chain links TRBV24-1 with TRBJ2-3; D is undetermined. CDR1 and CDR2 from the germline V gene are KGHDR and SFDVKD. The V end was cut by 3 bases, the J end by 0 bases, with 6 bases between. CDR3 length equals 14 residues. CDR3 sequence (DNA): TGTGCCACCAGTGATGGTCGGAGCACAGATACGCAGTATTTT. It is translated as CATSDGRSTDTQYF.

J is TRBJ1-4 and V is TRBV15; possible D gene TRBD1, 5 bases. Trimming removed 8 bases at V and 8 bases at J, with 12 bases between. The CDR3 is 12 amino acids. CDR1 is LNHNV, CDR2 YYDKDF, per germline (reference sequence). Written as DNA, the CDR3 is TGTGCCACCTCCCTGAGACAGGAAAAACTGTTTTTT. It is translated as CATSLRQEKLFF.

The V and J genes are TRBV10-3 and TRBJ2-1, with 9 bases matching TRBD2. The J call may be wrong; the DNA end is better matched by TRBJ2-7. The V gene's germline CDR1 is ENHRY and CDR2 SYGVKD. This CDR3 has 16 amino acids. This CDR3 reads CAISLLAGFSYNEQYF. The DNA for the CDR3 is TGTGCCATCAGTCTCCTAGCGGGATTTTCCTACAATGAGCAGTACTTC.

The sample holds a few counts of this clonotype. V usage is TRBV3-1 and J usage is TRBJ2-7; 14 bases fit TRBD2. The length of the CDR3 is 19 residues. V dropped 6 bases and J dropped 1; count of bases not matched to a gene: 14. The germline V gene has CDR1 LGHDT and CDR2 YNNKEL (reference sequence). The CDR3 region is CASRRPTGTSGSGSYEQYF. The CDR3 DNA is TGTGCCAGCAGACGGCCCACCGGGACTAGCGGGAGTGGATCCTACGAGCAGTACTTC.

The V gene is TRBV28, the J gene TRBJ2-1, with D maybe TRBD2 (6 bases). Germline CDR1 MDHEN, CDR2 SYDVKM. Trimming stripped 3 bases from V and 13 bases from J, with 19 bases between. The CDR3 runs to 14 residues. CDR3 DNA sequence: TGTGCCAGCAGTTTTCCCCCGGGAGTAGAGACCCAGTTCTTC. Protein: CASSFPPGVETQFF. Combining the CDR3 with reference TRBV28 and TRBJ2-1 gives the whole variable domain DVKVTQSSRYLVKRTGEKVFLECVQDMDHENMFWYRQDPGLGLRLIYFSYDVKMKEKGDIPEGYSVSREKKERFSLILESASTNQTSMYLCASSFPPGVETQFFGPGTRLTVL.

This clonotype came up a few times. The chain uses TRBV5-5 and TRBJ2-4; D perhaps matches TRBD1 (6 bases). There are 15 residues in the CDR3. V lost 4 bases, J lost 3 bases, and 14 bases lay in between. Germline lookup yields CDR1 SGHKS and CDR2 YYEKEE (reference sequence). The CDR3 DNA reads as TGTGCCAGCAGCCCGGCCGCAGGGGACAAAAACATTCAGTACTTC. It translates to CASSPAAGDKNIQYF.

This sequence joins TRBV4-3 and TRBJ2-2; D not resolved. The ends were cut back, 0 bases at V and 5 bases at J, with 13 bases in the middle. The CDR3 covers 16 residues. CDR1 is LGHNA, CDR2 YSLEER, per germline. CDR3 coding DNA: TGCGCCAGCAGCCAAGATTACGGGTTCATGACCGGGGAGCTGTTTTTT. Its protein is CASSQDYGFMTGELFF.

The V call is TRBV20-1, the J call TRBJ2-7, with 7 bases lining up with TRBD2. The ends lost 7 bases at V and 1 base at J; junction bases unmatched: 13. Germline loops: CDR1 DFQATT, CDR2 SNEGSKA (reference sequence). The CDR3 consists of 15 residues. The CDR3 sequence: CSVRGGNGGSYEQYF. CDR3 DNA sequence: TGCAGTGTTAGGGGAGGGAACGGGGGATCCTACGAGCAGTACTTC.